This T cell receptor beta chain is drawn from a study of blood T cell repertoires in COVID-19. Across the whole study: Donors in the United States, Italy and Spain gave samples during acute or convalescent COVID-19. Sources were T cells, B-cell-depleted T cells, or PBMCs; the material itself was cDNA or gDNA.

In the original analysis: By means of reference gene primer amplification, nucleated cell counts were estimated. The data were produced by immunoSEQ multiplex PCR, yet TCRdb's version contains in-frame clones alone and is incomplete. For V, J and clone size, that table is used; D and trimming come from the DNA. The data contain about 240,000 clones, about nine tenths of them singletons. The CDR3 length is 12 residues. Germline V lookup: CDR1 SGHDT, CDR2 YYEEEE. The ends lost 4 bases at V and 12 bases at J; junction bases unmatched: 4. This clone was counted a few times. Sequencing input: peripheral blood. This sequence was found in a man aged 55 to 69 who had recovered from COVID-19. This chain uses TRBV5-6 with TRBJ2-1, with 10 bases aligning to TRBD1. The CDR3 protein is CASSPGQGMQFF. The CDR3 region has the DNA TGTGCCAGCAGCCCGGGACAGGGGATGCAGTTCTTC.